A single sample gave rise to the 29 T cell receptor beta chains below, sequenced in a study of blood T cell repertoires in COVID-19. Generated by immunoSEQ multiplex PCR, the TCRdb table keeps only in-frame clones and is missing some. The sample lists a few hundred thousand clones, 80% to 90% seen once, with around 4.5% in the top ten. The sample was PBMCs or T cells enriched from blood (not recorded which). The receptor source for this set is a woman aged 40 to 50 with acute COVID-19.

The chain recombines TRBV9 with TRBJ1-6; D perhaps matches TRBD1 (5 bases). CDR3 size: 13 residues. Deletions cut 4 bases from V and 8 bases from J, with 10 bases between. The germline V gene has CDR1 SGDLS and CDR2 YYNGEE. In DNA form, the CDR3 reads TGTGCCAGCAGCTCCATAGGGGATTCACCCCTCCACTTT. It translates to CASSSIGDSPLHF. Full variable domain (missing parts from reference TRBV9 and TRBJ1-6): DSGVTQTPKHLITATGQRVTLRCSPRSGDLSVYWYQQSLDQGLQFLIQYYNGEERAKGNILERFSAQQFPDLHSELNLSSLELGDSALYFCASSSIGDSPLHFGNGTRLTVT.

This chain connects TRBV4-3 to TRBJ1-1; D uncertain. This CDR3 is 13 amino acids long. V was trimmed by 2 bases and J by 0 bases, leaving 4 bases between them. Germline CDR1 and CDR2: LGHNA and YSLEER. The CDR3 DNA reads TGCGCCAGCAGCCAACGGTTGAACACTGAAGCTTTCTTT. Translated, it gives CASSQRLNTEAFF.

The chain links TRBV27 to TRBJ1-1, with D possibly being TRBD1 (5 bases). CDR1 and CDR2 (germline): MNHEY, SMNVEV (reference sequence). The CDR3 is 12 amino acids. V gave up 3 bases and J gave up 5 bases, with 7 bases separating them. CDR3 DNA: TGTGCCAGCAGTTTGGCAGGGACTGAAGCTTTCTTT. This encodes CASSLAGTEAFF.

This sequence joins TRBV19 and TRBJ2-2; unclear D gene. The CDR3 is 15 amino acids. The V end was cut by 2 bases, the J end by 0 bases, with 7 bases between. Germline CDR1 reads LNHDA; CDR2 reads SQIVND (reference sequence). The CDR3 spells CASSILGTNTGELFF. CDR3 in DNA: TGTGCCAGTAGTATACTAGGAACGAACACCGGGGAGCTGTTTTTT.

The chain couples TRBV5-1 to TRBJ1-1, with D perhaps TRBD1 (5 bases). The CDR3 is 15 residues long. Trimming stripped 0 bases from V and 8 bases from J, with 17 bases between. Germline CDR1 and CDR2: SGHRS and YFSETQ. CDR3 sequence reads: CASSLEGGALGEAFF. In DNA, the CDR3 is TGCGCCAGCAGCTTGGAAGGAGGGGCTTTAGGAGAAGCTTTCTTT.

The chain links TRBV28 to TRBJ1-2; D might be TRBD1 (5 bases). Germline CDR1 and CDR2: MDHEN and SYDVKM. This CDR3 comprises 12 residues. The V end lost 4 bases, the J end lost 7 bases, and 10 bases lay between the germline ends. The CDR3 coding sequence is TGTGCCAGCAGTTATGGGGCCCTTGGCTACACCTTC. It codes for CASSYGALGYTF.

J is TRBJ2-1 and V is TRBV11-3; 11 bases fit TRBD2. This CDR3 spans 15 amino acids. After removal of 5 bases from V and 10 bases from J, the junction contained 10 bases not matched to a gene. Germline V gives CDR1 SGHNT, CDR2 YENEEA. The CDR3 protein is CASSLGNLAGGEQFF. CDR3 DNA: TGTGCCAGCAGCCTAGGGAACTTAGCGGGGGGGGAGCAGTTCTTC.

J is TRBJ2-6 and V is TRBV7-2, with D tentatively TRBD2 (5 bases). Trimming took off 1 base at V and 1 base at J, with 5 bases between the two ends. The CDR3 consists of 15 residues. Germline V gives CDR1 SGHTA, CDR2 FQGNSA. The CDR3 sequence: CASSLGGSGANVLTF. DNA for the CDR3: TGTGCCAGCAGCTTAGGAGGGTCTGGGGCCAACGTCCTGACTTTC.

This clone was found once. The chain carries TRBV27 and TRBJ1-6; 8 bases agree with TRBD1. The CDR3 is 14 residues long. Germline CDR1 is MNHEY and CDR2 is SMNVEV (reference sequence). V was pared by 3 bases and J by 9 bases, with 4 bases of the junction left unmatched. The CDR3 bases are TGTGCCAGCAGTTTCGGACAGGGAGGTTCACCCCTCCACTTT. It translates to CASSFGQGGSPLHF.

The genes are TRBV7-6 and TRBJ2-5; TRBD2 aligns across 11 bases. The germline CDR1 and CDR2 sequences are SGHVS and FNYEAQ. The junction had 9 bases not matched to a gene; V was cut back by 2 bases and J by 4 bases. The CDR3 runs 17 residues. The CDR3, as DNA: TGTGCCAGCAGCTTAACTAGCGGGAGCTTAGTGGGAGAGACCCAGTACTTC. This encodes CASSLTSGSLVGETQYF.

The J gene is TRBJ2-5, the V gene TRBV5-1; 10 nucleotides align to TRBD1. The CDR3 has 14 residues. The J segment lost 7 bases and the V segment lost 4 bases, leaving 7 bases of the junction unmatched. Germline CDR1 reads SGHRS; CDR2 reads YFSETQ. The CDR3 protein is CASSPGQGERTQYF. The CDR3 DNA reads TGCGCCAGCAGCCCTGGACAGGGGGAAAGGACCCAGTACTTC. The whole variable domain, filled in from reference TRBV5-1 and TRBJ2-5, reads KAGVTQTPRYLIKTRGQQVTLSCSPISGHRSVSWYQQTPGQGLQFLFEYFSETQRNKGNFPGRFSGRQFSNSRSEMNVSTLELGDSALYLCASSPGQGERTQYFGPGTRLLVL.

The gene calls are TRBV6-2 or TRBV6-3 and TRBJ1-1; D is unresolved. The CDR3 covers 12 residues. V shed 1 base and J shed 5 bases, with 5 bases lying between them. The V gene's germline CDR1 is MNHEY and CDR2 SVGEGT. The CDR3 nucleotides read TGTGCCAGCAGTTACTACGGGACTGAAGCTTTCTTT. Translation: CASSYYGTEAFF.

The rearrangement links TRBV28 to TRBJ1-1, with 7 bases aligning to TRBD1. Per the germline V gene, CDR1 is MDHEN and CDR2 is SYDVKM. The CDR3 is 12 amino acids. Germline trimming cut 6 bases from V and 3 bases from J; bases unmatched to any gene: 1. The CDR3 region has the DNA TGTGCCAGCAGAGACAGGGACACTGAAGCTTTCTTT. Its translation is CASRDRDTEAFF.

The chain recombines TRBV5-1 with TRBJ2-7; 7 bases fit TRBD1. The V and J ends lost 4 bases and 3 bases, in that order; junction bases with no gene match: 7. Germline V gene lookup returns CDR1 SGHRS and CDR2 YFSETQ. The CDR3 runs 14 residues. The CDR3 here is CASSTGTELYEQYF. DNA for the CDR3: TGCGCCAGCAGCACAGGGACAGAGCTCTACGAGCAGTACTTC.

The J gene is TRBJ1-2, the V gene TRBV28; TRBD1 is a possible D gene (6 bases). V lost 4 bases to trimming and J lost 4 bases, with 16 bases between them. CDR3 length equals 15 residues. Germline V gives CDR1 MDHEN, CDR2 SYDVKM. This CDR3 is CASSSGGGLIYGYTF. The CDR3 DNA reads TGTGCCAGCAGTTCCGGCGGGGGGCTTATCTATGGCTACACCTTC.

The chain employs TRBV6-5 and TRBJ1-5, with unresolved D. CDR1 MNHEY and CDR2 SVGAGI come from the germline V gene. V gave up 6 bases and J gave up 5 bases, with 11 bases separating them. CDR3 length equals 13 residues. The CDR3 loop is CASRRGRDQPQHF. CDR3 nucleotide sequence: TGTGCCAGCAGGCGGGGAAGGGATCAGCCCCAGCATTTT.

The rearrangement links TRBV28 to TRBJ1-1, with D uncertain. The CDR3 consists of 15 residues. Germline V gene lookup returns CDR1 MDHEN and CDR2 SYDVKM. With 4 bases removed from V and 1 base from J, the gap between germline ends came to 13 bases. This chain's CDR3 is CASSSEQPGNTEAFF. In DNA, the CDR3 is TGTGCCAGCAGTTCCGAACAACCAGGGAACACTGAAGCTTTCTTT.

The chain has TRBV9 and TRBJ2-7; 11 positions match TRBD2. This CDR3 contains 21 residues. Looked up from germline, CDR1 is SGDLS and CDR2 is YYNGEE. V lost 4 bases, J lost 3 bases, and 24 bases stayed unmatched. The CDR3 nucleotides are TGTGCCAGCAGCTCGAGGCAGGAGATGGGGGGGACTAGCGGAGATTACTACGAGCAGTACTTC. Translated, it gives CASSSRQEMGGTSGDYYEQYF.

The chain joins TRBV27 to TRBJ2-1; D gene uncertain. The CDR3 covers 15 residues. Germline V CDR1 and CDR2: MNHEY, SMNVEV (reference sequence). V dropped 6 bases and J dropped 0 bases, with 12 bases sitting between them. CDR3 nucleotide sequence: TGTGCCAGCAGAATAGACGCTAGCTCCTACAATGAGCAGTTCTTC. This gives the protein CASRIDASSYNEQFF.

This clone showed up just a few times. The J gene is TRBJ2-1, the V gene TRBV6-5; TRBD1 matches at 10 bases. Germline lookup yields CDR1 MNHEY and CDR2 SVGAGI. This CDR3 comprises 16 residues. The ends lost 2 bases at V and 6 bases at J; junction bases unmatched: 7. CDR3 loop: CASSYPGTGAVNEQFF. In nucleotides, the CDR3 is TGTGCCAGCAGTTACCCCGGGACAGGGGCCGTCAATGAGCAGTTCTTC.

This sequence joins TRBV6-5 and TRBJ1-5; D not resolved. The CDR3 loop spans 15 amino acids. V lost 0 bases and J 7 bases, leaving 13 bases between the germline ends. Germline CDR1 is MNHEY and CDR2 is SVGAGI. CDR3 protein: CASSYSFRVGQPQHF. CDR3 sequence (DNA): TGTGCCAGCAGTTACTCGTTTCGGGTTGGGCAGCCCCAGCATTTT.

This clone was picked up one time. The chain has TRBV7-9 and TRBJ2-1; 8 nucleotides agree with TRBD2. Germline V gene data show CDR1 as SEHNR and CDR2 as FQNEAQ (reference sequence). The CDR3 totals 19 residues. V lost 5 bases and J lost 3; bases outside the gene matches: 18. The CDR3 bases are TGTGCCAGCAGCCGACCGGAGCGGGGGCGTTCACCCCTCTACAATGAGCAGTTCTTC. Its translation is CASSRPERGRSPLYNEQFF. The complete variable domain, with remaining parts taken from reference TRBV7-9 and TRBJ2-1, reads DTGVSQNPRHKITKRGQNVTFRCDPISEHNRLYWYRQTLGQGPEFLTYFQNEAQLEKSRLLSDRFSAERPKGSFSTLEIQRTEQGDSAMYLCASSRPERGRSPLYNEQFFGPGTRLTVL.

The V gene is TRBV6-6, the J gene TRBJ1-1, with TRBD1 identical over 7 bases. Germline assignment: CDR1 MNHNY and CDR2 SVGAGI (reference sequence). The CDR3 contains 16 residues. Trimming removed 2 bases from V and 0 bases from J; junction bases left unmatched: 6. CDR3 sequence: CASSYPRQGLNTEAFF. CDR3 DNA: TGTGCCAGCAGTTACCCACGACAGGGACTGAACACTGAAGCTTTCTTT.

The CDR3 loop reads CATSVGGQINTGELFF. The DNA of the CDR3 is TGTGCCACCAGTGTGGGGGGACAGATAAACACCGGGGAGCTGTTTTTT. The rearrangement joins TRBV24-1 to TRBJ2-2; perhaps TRBD1 as D (7 bases). CDR3 length equals 16 residues. V lost 5 bases to trimming and J lost 2 bases, with 14 bases between them. CDR1 and CDR2 from the germline V gene are KGHDR and SFDVKD.

The J gene is TRBJ1-4, the V gene TRBV28; the D is unclear. Germline V gene data show CDR1 as MDHEN and CDR2 as SYDVKM. Deletions cut 3 bases from V and 0 bases from J, with 11 bases between. The CDR3 is made up of 16 amino acids. The CDR3 here is CASSFELYATNEKLFF. The DNA for the CDR3 is TGTGCCAGCAGTTTTGAGCTTTATGCAACTAATGAAAAACTGTTTTTT.

The chain couples TRBV7-2 to TRBJ1-3; TRBD1 might be the D (6 bases). CDR3 length: 15 residues. Germline V gene sequence: CDR1 SGHTA, CDR2 FQGNSA. The ends were cut back, 4 bases at V and 3 bases at J, with 13 bases in the middle. CDR3 in amino acids: CASSSVAGVGNTIYF. Written as DNA, the CDR3 is TGTGCCAGCAGCTCTGTCGCAGGGGTTGGAAACACCATATATTTT.

The chain uses TRBV5-4 and TRBJ2-2, with D tentatively TRBD2 (6 bases). CDR3 size: 16 residues. Trimming removed 4 bases at V and 0 bases at J, with 13 bases between. Germline CDR1 SGHNT, CDR2 YYREEE (reference sequence). CDR3 sequence: CASSPHGGANTGELFF. The DNA for the CDR3 is TGTGCCAGCAGCCCCCACGGAGGGGCGAACACCGGGGAGCTGTTTTTT.

The J gene is TRBJ2-1, the V gene TRBV28, with 14 bases fitting TRBD2. Germline CDR1 reads MDHEN; CDR2 reads SYDVKM. The CDR3 loop spans 17 amino acids. V lost 3 bases, J lost 9 bases, and 10 bases stayed unmatched. CDR3 sequence: CASSFLGTSGSYPEQFF. The CDR3 DNA is TGTGCCAGCAGTTTTCTTGGGACTAGCGGGAGCTATCCTGAGCAGTTCTTC.

The chain joins TRBV6-4 to TRBJ2-5; D remains ambiguous. From germline, CDR1 is MRHNA and CDR2 SNTAGT. The germline V and J ends were trimmed by 4 bases and 8 bases, with 17 bases remaining between them. CDR3 length: 14 residues. For the CDR3, the DNA is TGTGCCAGCAGTGTGGGCACCCCGACGGTTACCCAGTACTTC. Encoded protein: CASSVGTPTVTQYF.